The clone carrying this T cell receptor beta chain was observed a few times. Its antigen is still unknown. With a J-beta primer mix and a sample-barcoded 5' primer, a second PCR ran roughly 6 to 11 cycles. Using its own MiXCR run on the 5' RACE reads, TCRdb lists one record per CDR3 protein. The sample lists approximately 800,000 distinct CDR3 sequences, about 48% occurring once. Each sample provided at least 6 micrograms of extracted total RNA. This specimen comes from a study of blood T cells in healthy people across ages. Study-wide results and caveats: Naive T cell percentage showed a strong correlation with TCR beta diversity.

Germline values: CDR1 MNHEY, CDR2 SMNVEV (reference sequence). The CDR3 is 16 residues long. Trimming at V came to 5 bases and at J to 5 bases, leaving 9 bases not matched to a gene. The TCR was taken from a man older than 75 in good health. Sequencing was done on a sample of blood. The chain joins TRBV27 to TRBJ2-7, with 13 bases lining up with TRBD2. CDR3 residues: CASSPGQGLAGNEQYF. CDR3 DNA: TGTGCCAGCAGTCCCGGACAGGGACTAGCGGGAAACGAGCAGTACTTC.